Shown below are 27 T cell receptor beta chains from a single sample sequenced in a study of shared clonotypes between healthy human individuals. Repertoires were generated with immunoSEQ multiplex PCR, while TCRdb's copy carries only in-frame clones and drops some. In the table there are approximately 2.5 million clones, roughly 93% of which are singletons. Sequencing was done on a sample of naive CD4+ T cells from PBMCs. Documented subset: CD45RA+ positively selected. The receptors were gathered from a man aged 18 to 29 in good health. Some clones in this sample may be carry-over from other donors' samples.

Notes on this clone: Within the sample, other DNA sequences also encode this same CDR3. This chain joins TRBV5-1 and TRBJ1-5, with unresolved D. Germline V gene sequence: CDR1 SGHRS, CDR2 YFSETQ. CDR3 length equals 13 residues. V was clipped by 1 base and J by 2 bases, with 4 bases between them. Here the CDR3 reads CASSLTGNQPQHF. CDR3 coding DNA: TGCGCCAGCAGCTTGACAGGCAATCAGCCCCAGCATTTT.

In the case of this clone: Lacking the conserved final phenylalanine or tryptophan, this CDR3 likely reflects a read error. This chain's CDR3 is CASSSGFGYTL. As DNA, the CDR3 is TGTGCCAGCAGTTCTGGGTTTGGCTACACCCTC. V and J are TRBV28 and TRBJ1-2, with D hard to call. Germline V gene lookup returns CDR1 MDHEN and CDR2 SYDVKM. Trimming took off 4 bases at V and 7 bases at J, with 7 bases between the two ends. There are 11 residues in the CDR3.

The chain is built from TRBV9 and TRBJ1-3; D unclear. This CDR3 spans 15 amino acids. Germline V gives CDR1 SGDLS, CDR2 YYNGEE. Trimming left V 4 bases short and J 1 base short, with 12 bases between. This CDR3 reads CASSQTRASGNTIYF. The CDR3 DNA follows: TGTGCCAGCAGCCAGACGCGGGCATCTGGAAACACCATATATTTT.

The gene calls are TRBV28 and TRBJ2-3, with TRBD2 matching over 8 bases. Germline V lookup: CDR1 MDHEN, CDR2 SYDVKM. The CDR3 totals 13 residues. The ends lost 2 bases at V and 5 bases at J; junction bases unmatched: 0. The DNA for the CDR3 is TGTGCCAGCAGTTTACTAGCGGGAGATACGCAGTATTTT. Translated, it gives CASSLLAGDTQYF.

The gene calls are TRBV18 and TRBJ2-7; TRBD2 is a possible D gene (6 bases). Germline-derived CDR1 and CDR2 are KGHSH and LQKENI. The CDR3 has 14 amino acids. V was shortened by 3 bases and J by 3 bases, with 12 bases between the two germline ends. The CDR3 protein is CASSPVRGNYEQYF. In DNA form, the CDR3 reads TGTGCCAGCTCACCCGTCCGGGGGAACTACGAGCAGTACTTC.

The V gene is TRBV5-4, the J gene TRBJ1-1; 8 positions match TRBD1. The junction had 4 bases not matched to a gene; V was cut back by 4 bases and J by 2 bases. The V gene's germline CDR1 is SGHNT and CDR2 YYREEE (reference sequence). The CDR3 contains 14 residues. CDR3 loop: CASSPGQGNTEAFF. The CDR3 coding sequence is TGTGCCAGCAGCCCTGGACAGGGAAACACTGAAGCTTTCTTT.

The chain couples TRBV7-6 to TRBJ1-3; the match to TRBD1 covers 7 bases. Germline V gene lookup returns CDR1 SGHVS and CDR2 FNYEAQ. The CDR3 has 19 residues. V dropped 7 bases and J dropped 0; count of bases not matched to a gene: 18. CDR3: CASTAQTLTGVRSGNTIYF. In nucleotides, the CDR3 is TGTGCCAGCACCGCACAAACCCTTACAGGGGTTCGCTCTGGAAACACCATATATTTT.

The V gene is TRBV27, the J gene TRBJ1-5; no clear D. The CDR3 is made up of 13 amino acids. With 0 bases removed from V and 7 bases from J, the gap between germline ends came to 7 bases. The germline V gene has CDR1 MNHEY and CDR2 SMNVEV (reference sequence). The CDR3 region has the DNA TGTGCCAGCAGTTTATCAGTCTACCAGCCCCAGCATTTT. It specifies CASSLSVYQPQHF.

This clone has only a few counts. V usage is TRBV18 and J usage is TRBJ2-1; D possibly corresponds to TRBD2 (5 bases). This CDR3 contains 13 residues. V was cut by 2 bases and J by 7 bases, with 9 bases left in between. Germline V CDR1 and CDR2: KGHSH, LQKENI. CDR3 sequence (DNA): TGTGCCAGCTCACCATTATCGGGGAATGAGCAGTTCTTC. Amino acid sequence: CASSPLSGNEQFF.

The CDR3 bases are TGTGCCAGCAGTGAAATAGCCCGGGTAGAGCAGTACTTC. It yields the protein CASSEIARVEQYF. The chain uses TRBV6-1 and TRBJ2-7, with no clear D. The CDR3 spans 13 residues. CDR1 and CDR2 (germline): MNHNS, SASEGT. Deletions cut 2 bases from V and 7 bases from J, with 12 bases between.

To note about this clone: Germline and junction disagree at one end, which may indicate a read error. The CDR3 sequence is CASSQRGLAGETRYF. The CDR3 DNA sequence: TGTGCCAGCAGCCAAAGGGGGCTAGCGGGAGAGACCCGGTACTTC. The chain recombines TRBV7-8 with TRBJ2-5; 10 bases line up with TRBD2. This CDR3 has 15 residues. Germline loops: CDR1 SGHVS, CDR2 FQNEAQ.

On this clone: The sample has other DNA sequences that encode this CDR3 too. This sequence joins TRBV28 and TRBJ2-7, with no clear D. Trimming took 5 bases from V and 2 from J, leaving 4 bases between them. There are 11 residues in the CDR3. The germline gives CDR1 MDHEN, CDR2 SYDVKM. The CDR3 here is CASSTPYEQYF. CDR3 bases: TGTGCCAGCAGTACACCCTACGAGCAGTACTTC.

The chain employs TRBV29-1 and TRBJ2-3; 10 bases are a match to TRBD2. Trimming at V came to 1 base and at J to 7 bases, leaving 2 bases not matched to a gene. The CDR3 sequence is 13 residues long. CDR1 and CDR2 from the germline V gene are SQVTM and ANQGSEA. The CDR3 coding sequence is TGCAGCGTTGAAGGGACTAGCGGTTATACGCAGTATTTT. It yields the protein CSVEGTSGYTQYF.

V usage is TRBV28 and J usage is TRBJ1-1; D call uncertain. Germline V lookup: CDR1 MDHEN, CDR2 SYDVKM. The CDR3 sequence is 14 residues long. Trimming removed 2 bases at V and 6 bases at J, with 13 bases between. CDR3 bases: TGTGCCAGCAGTTTAAGAACCGGGCGGGCTGAAGCTTTCTTT. As protein: CASSLRTGRAEAFF.

In its sample, this clone was seen once. The gene calls are TRBV28 and TRBJ1-2; tentative D call: TRBD1 (5 bases). The CDR3 length is 13 residues. V lost 4 bases, J lost 8 bases, and 14 bases lay in between. CDR1 MDHEN and CDR2 SYDVKM come from the germline V gene. CDR3 sequence: CASSWTSGGGYTF. In nucleotides, the CDR3 is TGTGCCAGCAGTTGGACGTCCGGGGGGGGCTACACCTTC.

Remarks on this clone: The identical CDR3 is also encoded by other nucleotide sequences in the sample. The gene calls are TRBV19 and TRBJ1-1, with D possibly TRBD1 on 5 matching bases. Trimming cost V 5 bases and J 0 bases, with 10 bases left between them. The CDR3 is made up of 14 amino acids. Germline V lookup: CDR1 LNHDA, CDR2 SQIVND (reference sequence). CDR3 in amino acids: CASSRTGMNTEAFF. CDR3 sequence (DNA): TGTGCCAGTAGTCGAACAGGCATGAACACTGAAGCTTTCTTT.

The V call is TRBV5-4, the J call TRBJ2-1; TRBD2 aligns across 11 bases. V shed 0 bases, J shed 10 bases, and the junction held 6 bases outside the gene matches. Germline CDR1 reads SGHNT; CDR2 reads YYREEE (reference sequence). This CDR3 is built from 15 residues. DNA of the CDR3: TGTGCCAGCAGCTTGGGTGGGACTAGCGGAATAGAGCAGTTCTTC. Amino acid sequence: CASSLGGTSGIEQFF.

The V gene is TRBV19, the J gene TRBJ2-7; TRBD1 is a possible D gene (6 bases). V lost 3 bases and J 2 bases, leaving 29 bases between the germline ends. Per the germline V gene, CDR1 is LNHDA and CDR2 is SQIVND (reference sequence). The CDR3 loop spans 20 amino acids. The CDR3 loop reads CASSIVPYFGSRGKPYEQYF. The CDR3 DNA sequence: TGTGCCAGTAGTATCGTGCCCTACTTCGGTTCCAGGGGAAAACCCTACGAGCAGTACTTC.

Concerning this clone: Within the sample, other DNA sequences also encode this same CDR3. This chain connects TRBV11-3 to TRBJ2-2; tentative D call: TRBD2 (5 bases). Trimming pared 1 base from V and 5 bases from J, leaving 8 bases between. The CDR3 sequence is 14 residues long. Per germline, CDR1 SGHNT and CDR2 YENEEA. CDR3 coding DNA: TGTGCCAGCAGCTTAGTCGGAGGTACCGGGGAGCTGTTTTTT. This translates into CASSLVGGTGELFF.

The gene calls are TRBV2 and TRBJ1-1; possibly TRBD1 for D (5 bases). Germline assignment: CDR1 SNHLY and CDR2 FYNNEI. This CDR3 is built from 15 residues. Trimming pared 7 bases from V and 3 bases from J, leaving 18 bases between. This CDR3 reads CASTFRGVGDTEAFF. DNA of the CDR3: TGTGCCAGCACCTTCCGGGGGGTAGGGGACACTGAAGCTTTCTTT.

This clone was seen only a few times. V is TRBV2 and J is TRBJ1-1, with unresolved D. There are 14 residues in the CDR3. The V end lost 0 bases, the J end lost 0 bases, and 5 bases lay between the germline ends. The germline CDR1 and CDR2 sequences are SNHLY and FYNNEI. CDR3 region: CASSEAPMNTEAFF. CDR3 nucleotide sequence: TGTGCCAGCAGTGAAGCACCTATGAACACTGAAGCTTTCTTT.

This chain joins TRBV30 and TRBJ2-7; 7 nucleotides line up with TRBD2. Germline V gene lookup returns CDR1 GTSNPN and CDR2 SVGIG (reference sequence). V was clipped by 3 bases and J by 6 bases; unmatched bases: 14. This CDR3 is built from 15 residues. The CDR3 loop reads CAWSGLGGRDLEQYF. The DNA for the CDR3 is TGTGCCTGGAGCGGGTTGGGCGGGAGAGATCTCGAGCAGTACTTC.

V gene TRBV5-8 combines with J gene TRBJ2-7; tentatively, D is TRBD1 or TRBD2 (5 bases each). Germline V lookup: CDR1 SGHTS, CDR2 YDEGEE. The CDR3 is made up of 12 amino acids. Deletions cut 3 bases from V and 10 bases from J, with 14 bases between. CDR3 protein: CASSWVGVGQYF. CDR3 in DNA: TGTGCCAGCAGCTGGGTGGGGGTCGGCCAGTACTTC.

Worth noting for this clone: The same CDR3 also results from other DNA sequences found in this sample. The genes are TRBV5-1 and TRBJ1-3; no reliable D call. This CDR3 has 15 amino acids. Trimming took 4 bases from V and 0 from J, leaving 11 bases between them. Germline CDR1 and CDR2: SGHRS and YFSETQ. The CDR3 reads CASSLDRLSGNTIYF. Here the CDR3 DNA reads TGCGCCAGCAGCCTGGACCGTCTCTCTGGAAACACCATATATTTT.

CDR3 in amino acids: CASSWGKDNQPQHF. Written as DNA, the CDR3 is TGTGCCAGCAGTTGGGGCAAAGACAATCAGCCCCAGCATTTT. The V call is TRBV27, the J call TRBJ1-5; D may be TRBD1 (5 bases). There are 14 residues in the CDR3. Germline CDR1 and CDR2: MNHEY and SMNVEV (reference sequence). Trimming cost V 4 bases and J 3 bases, with 10 bases left between them.

The gene calls are TRBV6-1 and TRBJ1-4; possible D gene TRBD1, 5 bases. V lost 3 bases and J lost 5, with 10 bases in between. The germline V gene encodes CDR1 MNHNS and CDR2 SASEGT. The length of the CDR3 is 14 residues. The CDR3 loop is CASSESAGNEKLFF. The CDR3 DNA follows: TGTGCCAGCAGTGAGAGCGCAGGGAATGAAAAACTGTTTTTT.

The chain joins TRBV6-5 to TRBJ1-6, with D hard to call. The CDR3 loop spans 13 amino acids. The V end was cut by 8 bases, the J end by 8 bases, with 13 bases between. CDR1 is MNHEY, CDR2 SVGAGI, per germline. For the CDR3, the DNA is TGTGCCAGCGGGATTGCGTTGGATTCACCCCTCCACTTT. It yields the protein CASGIALDSPLHF.